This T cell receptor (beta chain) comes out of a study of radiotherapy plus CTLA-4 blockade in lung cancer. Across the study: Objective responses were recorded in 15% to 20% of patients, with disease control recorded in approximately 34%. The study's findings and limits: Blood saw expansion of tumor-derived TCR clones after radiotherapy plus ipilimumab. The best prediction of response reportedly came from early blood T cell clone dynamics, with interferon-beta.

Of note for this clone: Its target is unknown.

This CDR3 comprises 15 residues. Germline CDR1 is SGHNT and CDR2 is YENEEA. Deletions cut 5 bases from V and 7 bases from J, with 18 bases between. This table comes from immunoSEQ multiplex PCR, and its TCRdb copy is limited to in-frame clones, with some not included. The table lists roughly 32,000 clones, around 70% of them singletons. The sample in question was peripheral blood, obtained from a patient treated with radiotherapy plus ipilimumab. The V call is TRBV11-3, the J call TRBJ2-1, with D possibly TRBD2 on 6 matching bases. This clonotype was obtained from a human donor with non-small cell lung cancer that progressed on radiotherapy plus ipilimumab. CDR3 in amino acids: CASSAGGRELNEQFF. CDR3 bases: TGTGCCAGCAGCGCCGGGGGACGGGAGCTAAATGAGCAGTTCTTC.